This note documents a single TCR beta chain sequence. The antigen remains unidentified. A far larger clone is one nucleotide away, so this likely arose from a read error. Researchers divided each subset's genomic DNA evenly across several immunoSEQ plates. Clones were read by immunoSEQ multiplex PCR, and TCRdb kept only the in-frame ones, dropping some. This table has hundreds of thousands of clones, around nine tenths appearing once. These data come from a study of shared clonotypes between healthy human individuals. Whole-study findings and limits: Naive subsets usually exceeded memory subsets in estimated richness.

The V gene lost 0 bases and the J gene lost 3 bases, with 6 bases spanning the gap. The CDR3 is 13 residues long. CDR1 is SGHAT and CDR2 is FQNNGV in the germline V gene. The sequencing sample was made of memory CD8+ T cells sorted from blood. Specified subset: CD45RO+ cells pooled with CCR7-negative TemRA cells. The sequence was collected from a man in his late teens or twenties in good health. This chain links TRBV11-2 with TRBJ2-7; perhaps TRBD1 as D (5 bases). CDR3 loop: CASSLDRDYEQYF. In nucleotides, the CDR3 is TGTGCCAGCAGCTTAGACAGGGACTACGAGCAGTACTTC.